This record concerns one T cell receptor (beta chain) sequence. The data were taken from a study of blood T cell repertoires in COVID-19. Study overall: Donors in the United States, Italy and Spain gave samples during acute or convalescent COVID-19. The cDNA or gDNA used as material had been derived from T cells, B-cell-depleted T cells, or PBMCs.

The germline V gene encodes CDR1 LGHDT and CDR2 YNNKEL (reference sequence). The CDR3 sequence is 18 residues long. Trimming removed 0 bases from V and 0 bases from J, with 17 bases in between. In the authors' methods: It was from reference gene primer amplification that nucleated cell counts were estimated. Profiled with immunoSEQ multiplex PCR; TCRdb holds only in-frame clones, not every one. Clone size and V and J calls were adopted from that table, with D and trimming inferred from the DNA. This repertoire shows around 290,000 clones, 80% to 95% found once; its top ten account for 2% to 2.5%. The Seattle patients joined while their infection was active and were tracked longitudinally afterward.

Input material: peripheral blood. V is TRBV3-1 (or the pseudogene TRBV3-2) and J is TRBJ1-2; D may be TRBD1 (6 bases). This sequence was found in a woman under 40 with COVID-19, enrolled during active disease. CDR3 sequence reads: CASSQDSGDYRANYGYTF. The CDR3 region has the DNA TGTGCCAGCAGCCAAGATTCAGGGGACTATCGAGCTAACTATGGCTACACCTTC.